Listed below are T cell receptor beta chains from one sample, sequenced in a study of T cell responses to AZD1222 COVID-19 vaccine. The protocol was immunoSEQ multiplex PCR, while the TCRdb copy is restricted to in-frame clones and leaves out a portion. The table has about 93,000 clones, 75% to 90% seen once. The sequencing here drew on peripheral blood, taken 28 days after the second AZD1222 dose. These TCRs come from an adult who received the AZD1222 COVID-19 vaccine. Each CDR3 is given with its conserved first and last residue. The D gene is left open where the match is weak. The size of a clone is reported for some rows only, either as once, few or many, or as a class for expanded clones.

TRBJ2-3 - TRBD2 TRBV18 TGTGCCAGCTCCCCAATGACTAGCGGGAACACAGATACGCAGTATTTT CASSPMTSGNTDTQYF
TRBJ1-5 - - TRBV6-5 TGTGCCAGCAGCCCCCCTCAGGAGCCCCAGCATTTT CASSPPQEPQHF
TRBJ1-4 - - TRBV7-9 TGTGCCAGCAGCTTAATGGACAGATCGACAACTAATGAAAAACTGTTTTTT CASSLMDRSTTNEKLFF
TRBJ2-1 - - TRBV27 TGTGCCAGCAGTTACGTCGGGGGTCTACTACTATACAATGAGCAGTTCTTC CASSYVGGLLLYNEQFF
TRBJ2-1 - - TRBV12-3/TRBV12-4 TGTGCCAGCAGTTTGAGGACTGTGGAGCAGTTCTTC CASSLRTVEQFF
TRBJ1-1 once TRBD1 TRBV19 TGTGCCAGTAGGCCGACAGGGGGCGTCGAGGCTTTCTTT CASRPTGGVEAFF
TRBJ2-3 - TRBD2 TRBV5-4 TGTGCCAGCAGCTTGCCTAATAGCGGGGGCACAGATACGCAGTATTTT CASSLPNSGGTDTQYF
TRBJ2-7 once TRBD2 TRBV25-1 TGTGCCAGCAGTGGCCAAACTAGCGGGTACTACGAGCAGTACTTC CASSGQTSGYYEQYF
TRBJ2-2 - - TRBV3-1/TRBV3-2 TGTGCCAGCAGCCCGGGGGGCACCGGGAAGCTGTTTTTT CASSPGGTGKLFF
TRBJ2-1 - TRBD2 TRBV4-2 TGTGCCAGCAGCCAAGCCGATACGCGGGAGGGCCCGGATGAGCAGTTCTTC CASSQADTREGPDEQFF
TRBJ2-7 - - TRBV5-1 TGCGCCAGCAGCTTTGGGAACCACGGGGCCTACGAGCAGTACTTC CASSFGNHGAYEQYF
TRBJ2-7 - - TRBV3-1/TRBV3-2 TGTGCCAGCAGCCCGACACAGGGCCGAACCTACGAGCAGTACTTC CASSPTQGRTYEQYF
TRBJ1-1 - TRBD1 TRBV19 TGTGCCAGTAGTATTGGGCAGGGGGCGGGGACTGAAGCTTTCTTT CASSIGQGAGTEAFF
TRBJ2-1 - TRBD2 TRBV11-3 TGTGCCAGCAGCTCGCCGGGACTAGCTAACAATGAGCAGTTCTTC CASSSPGLANNEQFF
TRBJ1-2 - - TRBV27 TGTGCCAGCAGTTTTTTATCCAGGATCGACTATGGCTACACCTTC CASSFLSRIDYGYTF
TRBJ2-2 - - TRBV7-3 TGTGCCAGCAGCCGGCGGCCCGGGGAGCTGTTTTTT CASSRRPGELFF